The sequence of this T cell receptor (beta chain) was determined in a study of T cell responses to AZD1222 COVID-19 vaccine. Assay: immunoSEQ multiplex PCR; the TCRdb copy retains only in-frame clones and omits some. The top ten hold around 1.5% of the sample, which has 75,000 to 85,000 clones, roughly 90% seen once. Trimming stripped 1 base from V and 2 bases from J, with 10 bases between. Per germline, CDR1 KGHSH and CDR2 LQKENI. The CDR3 consists of 15 residues. This receptor was identified in an adult who received the AZD1222 COVID-19 vaccine. The material sequenced was peripheral blood, taken 28 days after the second AZD1222 dose. The chain joins TRBV18 to TRBJ2-3; D is possibly TRBD1 (5 bases). The CDR3 DNA reads as TGTGCCAGCTCACCACGGACAAGGTCCACAGATACGCAGTATTTT. Translated, it gives CASSPRTRSTDTQYF.